Shown below are 8 T cell receptor beta chains from a single sample sequenced in a study of early T cells in non-severe SARS-CoV-2 infection. TCRdb re-called the 5' RACE reads with MiXCR, one entry per CDR3 protein. The repertoire holds about 94,000 distinct CDR3 sequences, 13% seen once, with 2% to 2.5% in the top ten. Source material: whole blood. Every receptor here comes from an adult who was a healthcare worker with PCR-confirmed SARS-CoV-2 infection or an uninfected control (not recorded which).

This chain connects TRBV12-3 or TRBV12-4 to TRBJ1-1; D perhaps matches TRBD1 (6 bases). The CDR3 sequence is 14 residues long. The V end lost 6 bases, the J end lost 0 bases, and 11 bases lay between the germline ends. In nucleotides, the CDR3 is TGTGCCAGCAGCTCCAGGGGCATGAACACTGAAGCTTTCTTT. Amino acids: CASSSRGMNTEAFF.

This clonotype was detected only a few times. The gene calls are TRBV11-2 and TRBJ1-1, with TRBD1 as a possible D gene (6 bases). There are 14 residues in the CDR3. Trimming pared 2 bases from V and 4 bases from J, leaving 11 bases between. Germline assignment: CDR1 SGHAT and CDR2 FQNNGV. The CDR3 loop is CASSLTEGGTEAFF. CDR3 DNA: TGTGCCAGCAGCTTAACGGAGGGGGGCACTGAAGCTTTCTTT. Complete variable domain (other parts from reference TRBV11-2 and TRBJ1-1): EAGVAQSPRYKIIEKRQSVAFWCNPISGHATLYWYQQILGQGPKLLIQFQNNGVVDDSQLPKDRFSAERLKGVDSTLKIQPAKLEDSAVYLCASSLTEGGTEAFFGQGTRLTVV.

This clonotype has only a few counts. This rearrangement joins TRBV6-1 to TRBJ2-3; the match to TRBD2 covers 7 bases. CDR1 MNHNS and CDR2 SASEGT come from the germline V gene. J lost 3 bases, V lost 0 bases, and 6 bases had no gene match. This CDR3 region has 16 residues. The CDR3 DNA reads TGTGCCAGCAGTGAAGCGTTACTAGCGCCTACAGATACGCAGTATTTT. Residues: CASSEALLAPTDTQYF.

This clonotype came up many times. The chain couples TRBV20-1 to TRBJ1-2; tentative D call: TRBD1 (5 bases). This CDR3 is 13 amino acids long. CDR1 is DFQATT and CDR2 is SNEGSKA in the germline V gene (reference sequence). V lost 2 bases, J lost 7 bases, and 14 bases lay in between. The CDR3: CSARLGVSTGYTF. The CDR3 DNA is TGCAGTGCTAGATTGGGGGTCTCGACTGGCTACACCTTC.

This clonotype appeared many times. CDR3: CATEGTGGGGYTF. The CDR3 nucleotides read TGTGCCACCGAAGGGACAGGGGGCGGTGGCTACACCTTC. The chain links TRBV10-3 to TRBJ1-2; 12 nucleotides agree with TRBD1. Germline trimming cut 10 bases from V and 7 bases from J; bases unmatched to any gene: 7. This CDR3 contains 13 residues. Germline assignment: CDR1 ENHRY and CDR2 SYGVKD.

This clonotype was counted ten times or more. The J gene is TRBJ1-4, the V gene TRBV5-1; D is unresolved. The CDR3 length is 14 residues. CDR1 SGHRS and CDR2 YFSETQ come from the germline V gene. The V end lost 4 bases, the J end lost 3 bases, and 10 bases lay between the germline ends. CDR3 nucleotides: TGCGCCAGCAGCCGGGAGGGCCCTAATGAAAAACTGTTTTTT. Translation: CASSREGPNEKLFF.

The table lists this clonotype with many counts. The chain couples TRBV5-1 to TRBJ2-6, with TRBD2 identical over 11 bases. With V trimmed by 1 base and J by 3 bases, 3 bases remained unmatched. Per germline, CDR1 SGHRS and CDR2 YFSETQ. This CDR3 has 17 amino acids. The chain's CDR3 is CASSLLAGGHGANVLTF. CDR3 coding DNA: TGCGCCAGCAGCTTGCTAGCGGGGGGCCATGGGGCCAACGTCCTGACTTTC.

This clonotype was counted ten times or more. V usage is TRBV7-2 and J usage is TRBJ2-1; D is unresolved. This CDR3 spans 15 amino acids. Germline V gene sequence: CDR1 SGHTA, CDR2 FQGNSA. Trimming removed 3 bases from V and 1 base from J, with 10 bases in between. CDR3 region: CASSLVQISYNEQFF. The CDR3 DNA sequence: TGTGCCAGCAGCTTGGTCCAAATTTCCTACAATGAGCAGTTCTTC. Drawing the rest from reference TRBV7-2 and TRBJ2-1, the complete variable domain is GAGVSQSPSNKVTEKGKDVELRCDPISGHTALYWYRQSLGQGLEFLIYFQGNSAPDKSGLPSDRFSAERTGGSVSTLTIQRTQQEDSAVYLCASSLVQISYNEQFFGPGTRLTVL.